A single sample is the source of the 19 T cell receptor beta chains below, sequenced in a study of cytomegalovirus exposure and HLA in healthy donors. 60 Vbeta and 13 Jbeta primers were used in PCR. Data came from immunoSEQ multiplex PCR; TCRdb stores just in-frame clones and leaves some out. The data show under 200,000 clones, 71% seen once. The sample taken for sequencing was PBMCs. These receptors were obtained from a woman aged 25 to 39 in good health and CMV-seronegative.

There are a few counts of this clone. Other nucleotide sequences from this sample produce the same CDR3. The rearrangement uses TRBV7-9 and TRBJ2-1; 10 bases line up with TRBD2. V lost 5 bases, J lost 15 bases, and 7 bases stayed unmatched. The CDR3 is 12 residues long. Germline CDR1 reads SEHNR; CDR2 reads FQNEAQ (reference sequence). CDR3 bases: TGTGCCAGCAGCCTAGAGCGGGAGGGTTTGTTCTTC. It is translated as CASSLEREGLFF.

The V and J genes are TRBV27 and TRBJ1-4; 9 nucleotides line up with TRBD1. CDR3 size: 15 residues. Germline V gene lookup returns CDR1 MNHEY and CDR2 SMNVEV (reference sequence). With 4 bases clipped from V and 8 bases from J, the junction kept 8 bases outside the gene matches. The CDR3 loop is CASSSLTGGTEKLFF. As DNA, the CDR3 is TGTGCCAGCAGTTCACTGACAGGGGGTACGGAAAAACTGTTTTTT. Full variable domain (outside the CDR3, taken from reference TRBV27 and TRBJ1-4): EAQVTQNPRYLITVTGKKLTVTCSQNMNHEYMSWYRQDPGLGLRQIYYSMNVEVTDKGDVPEGYKVSRKEKRNFPLILESPSPNQTSLYFCASSSLTGGTEKLFFGSGTQLSVL.

CDR3 in DNA: TGTGCCAGCAGTTACTCGAGATACAATGAGCAGTTCTTC. Translated, it gives CASSYSRYNEQFF. The chain recombines TRBV6-5 with TRBJ2-1; D is unclear. V shed 0 bases and J shed 4 bases, with 4 bases lying between them. The CDR3 loop spans 13 amino acids. Germline values: CDR1 MNHEY, CDR2 SVGAGI.

In this sample, this clone turned up a few times. The chain combines TRBV2 with TRBJ1-1, with D perhaps TRBD1 (5 bases). CDR1 is SNHLY and CDR2 is FYNNEI in the germline V gene. Trimming left V 6 bases short and J 3 bases short, with 17 bases between. The CDR3 contains 15 residues. The CDR3 DNA follows: TGTGCCAGCAGGGAGGGTCAGGGAAGGTACACTGAAGCTTTCTTT. Its protein is CASREGQGRYTEAFF.

Remarks on this clone: Relative to the germline gene, one junction end is altered; a read error may explain this. The chain carries TRBV5-1 and TRBJ2-7; no definite D call. CDR1 and CDR2 from the germline V gene are SGHRS and YFSETQ. The length of the CDR3 is 13 residues. CDR3 DNA sequence: TGCGCCAGCAGCTTGGCCACCTCCTACGTGCAGTACTTC. Its protein is CASSLATSYVQYF.

The chain couples TRBV27 to TRBJ2-3, with 11 positions matching TRBD2. Trimming removed 5 bases from V and 0 bases from J; junction bases left unmatched: 4. This CDR3 is built from 16 residues. In germline, CDR1 is MNHEY, CDR2 SMNVEV (reference sequence). CDR3 bases: TGTGCCAGCAGTCCAAGGACTAGCGGGAGCACAGATACGCAGTATTTT. Its protein is CASSPRTSGSTDTQYF.

The V gene is TRBV7-2, the J gene TRBJ1-1; D is unresolved. Germline V lookup: CDR1 SGHTA, CDR2 FQGNSA. The germline V and J ends were trimmed by 5 bases and 11 bases, with 18 bases remaining between them. The CDR3 covers 13 residues. This CDR3 is CASSRELGIGAFF. The CDR3 DNA is TGTGCCAGCAGCCGGGAACTGGGGATTGGGGCTTTCTTT.

The chain couples TRBV9 to TRBJ1-6, with 10 bases fitting TRBD1. V shed 0 bases and J 10 bases; nucleotides not matched to a gene: 4. Germline V gene data show CDR1 as SGDLS and CDR2 as YYNGEE. The CDR3 totals 15 residues. CDR3 region: CASSVGQGAGSPLHF. The CDR3 coding sequence is TGTGCCAGCAGCGTAGGACAGGGGGCTGGATCACCCCTCCACTTT.

The rearrangement uses TRBV6-6 and TRBJ1-5; 8 bases match TRBD1. CDR3 size: 14 residues. Trimming cost V 5 bases and J 3 bases; bases outside gene matches: 3. Germline lookup yields CDR1 MNHNY and CDR2 SVGAGI (reference sequence). For the CDR3, the DNA is TGTGCCAGCAGTATGACAGGGGCCAATCAGCCCCAGCATTTT. As protein: CASSMTGANQPQHF.

This clone was seen once. This chain links TRBV19 with TRBJ1-1, with TRBD1 as a possible D gene (6 bases). There are 13 residues in the CDR3. Germline CDR1 LNHDA, CDR2 SQIVND (reference sequence). V lost 3 bases to trimming and J lost 6 bases, with 11 bases between them. The CDR3 reads CASSIRGFAEAFF. CDR3 coding DNA: TGTGCCAGTAGTATCAGGGGTTTCGCTGAAGCTTTCTTT.

The gene calls are TRBV27 and TRBJ1-5; 12 nucleotides align to TRBD1. The CDR3 spans 18 residues. Per the germline V gene, CDR1 is MNHEY and CDR2 is SMNVEV (reference sequence). Germline trimming cut 6 bases from V and 1 base from J; bases unmatched to any gene: 10. For the CDR3, the DNA is TGTGCCAGCAGGCCCGGGACAGGGGGCCCCTTGAGCAATCAGCCCCAGCATTTT. Its translation: CASRPGTGGPLSNQPQHF.

V usage is TRBV6-5 and J usage is TRBJ2-2; 13 bases are shared with TRBD2. V gave up 4 bases and J gave up 7 bases; unmatched junction bases: 6. The CDR3 runs 16 residues. Germline V lookup: CDR1 MNHEY, CDR2 SVGAGI. CDR3 sequence (DNA): TGTGCCAGCAGTTCCAGACTAGCGGGGGGAATCGGGGAGCTGTTTTTT. Protein: CASSSRLAGGIGELFF.

The rearrangement uses TRBV15 and TRBJ1-6; D uncertain. V dropped 5 bases and J dropped 9 bases, with 11 bases sitting between them. The CDR3 sequence is 13 residues long. Germline V gives CDR1 LNHNV, CDR2 YYDKDF (reference sequence). CDR3 residues: CATSSQSGSPLHF. As DNA, the CDR3 is TGTGCCACCAGCTCTCAGTCAGGTTCACCCCTCCACTTT. The whole variable domain, remainder taken from reference TRBV15 and TRBJ1-6, is DAMVIQNPRYQVTQFGKPVTLSCSQTLNHNVMYWYQQKSSQAPKLLFHYYDKDFNNEADTPDNFQSRRPNTSFCFLDIRSPGLGDTAMYLCATSSQSGSPLHFGNGTRLTVT.

V and J are TRBV19 and TRBJ2-1; weak D call: TRBD2 (6 bases). Trimming took 5 bases from V and 6 from J, leaving 14 bases between them. CDR1 is LNHDA and CDR2 is SQIVND in the germline V gene (reference sequence). The CDR3 covers 14 residues. DNA for the CDR3: TGTGCCAGTAGTTTTGGGGGGTTTGGCAATGAGCAGTTCTTC. Residues: CASSFGGFGNEQFF.

Worth noting for this clone: This sample also contains other DNA sequences that code for the same CDR3. The chain has TRBV29-1 and TRBJ2-3; a possible D gene is TRBD1 (7 bases). The CDR3 covers 12 residues. V lost 6 bases, J lost 5 bases, and 12 bases lay in between. Germline V gives CDR1 SQVTM, CDR2 ANQGSEA. The CDR3 region has the DNA TGCAGCGTCGACAGGGAGGTAGATACGCAGTATTTT. This codes for CSVDREVDTQYF.

In its sample, this clone was seen a few times. The V call is TRBV9, the J call TRBJ2-3; a weak D match, TRBD1 (6 bases). This CDR3 is built from 15 residues. Trimming stripped 4 bases from V and 1 base from J, with 13 bases between. In germline, CDR1 is SGDLS, CDR2 YYNGEE. CDR3 DNA: TGTGCCAGCAGCTCCAGGGGACGGGGCACAGATACGCAGTATTTT. Amino acids: CASSSRGRGTDTQYF.

V usage is TRBV27 and J usage is TRBJ2-1; 8 positions match TRBD1. J was trimmed by 3 bases and V by 5 bases; bases with no gene match: 6. Germline values: CDR1 MNHEY, CDR2 SMNVEV (reference sequence). The CDR3 spans 15 residues. DNA for the CDR3: TGTGCCAGCAGTGAGGGACAGGCGGACTACAATGAGCAGTTCTTC. It translates to CASSEGQADYNEQFF.

In its sample, this clone was seen once. This sequence joins TRBV4-3 and TRBJ1-2; D is ambiguous. The germline V gene has CDR1 LGHNA and CDR2 YSLEER. The CDR3 is 14 amino acids. V gave up 0 bases and J gave up 6 bases, with 11 bases separating them. The CDR3 nucleotides read TGCGCCAGCAGCCAAGATCTTGGCACCAATGGCTACACCTTC. As protein: CASSQDLGTNGYTF.

The chain recombines TRBV6-5 with TRBJ1-4, with D hard to call. CDR1 and CDR2 from the germline V gene are MNHEY and SVGAGI. V gave up 5 bases and J gave up 3 bases, with 13 bases separating them. The CDR3 runs to 15 residues. The CDR3 nucleotides read TGTGCCAGCAGTCGAAATCTCCGGGCTAATGAAAAACTGTTTTTT. Amino acids: CASSRNLRANEKLFF.